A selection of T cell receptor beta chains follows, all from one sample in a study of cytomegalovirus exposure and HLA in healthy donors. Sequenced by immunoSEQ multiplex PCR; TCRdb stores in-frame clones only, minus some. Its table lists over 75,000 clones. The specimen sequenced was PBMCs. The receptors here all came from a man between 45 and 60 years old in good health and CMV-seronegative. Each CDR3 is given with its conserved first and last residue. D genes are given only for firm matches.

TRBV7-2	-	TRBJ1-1	CASSLATGYTEAFF	TGTGCCAGCAGCTTAGCCACAGGGTACACTGAAGCTTTCTTT
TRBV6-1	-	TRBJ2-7	CASSERYGGISSYEQYF	TGTGCCAGCAGTGAAAGATATGGGGGGATCAGCTCCTACGAGCAGTACTTC
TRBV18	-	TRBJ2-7	CASSADSAYEQYF	TGTGCCAGCTCAGCCGACAGTGCCTACGAGCAGTACTTC
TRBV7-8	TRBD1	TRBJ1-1	CASSLGDSKNTEAFF	TGTGCCAGCAGCTTAGGGGACAGCAAGAACACTGAAGCTTTCTTT
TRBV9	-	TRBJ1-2	CASSRDGANYGYTF	TGTGCCAGCAGCCGAGACGGAGCTAACTATGGCTACACCTTC
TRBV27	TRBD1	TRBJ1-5	CASSSTGWGNQPQHF	TGTGCCAGCAGTTCGACAGGGTGGGGCAATCAGCCCCAGCATTTT
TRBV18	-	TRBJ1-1	CASSPRGPAGTEAFF	TGTGCCAGCTCACCAAGAGGCCCCGCGGGCACTGAAGCTTTCTTT
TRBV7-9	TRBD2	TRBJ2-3	CASSLPAGGTDTQYF	TGTGCCAGCAGCTTACCAGCGGGGGGCACAGATACGCAGTATTTT
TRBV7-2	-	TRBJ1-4	CASSRTGRVVLEKLFF	TGTGCCAGCAGCCGAACGGGCAGGGTTGTTCTTGAAAAACTGTTTTTT
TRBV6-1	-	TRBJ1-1	CATGGASTEAFF	TGTGCCACCGGGGGGGCGAGCACTGAAGCTTTCTTT
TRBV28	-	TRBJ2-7	CASRFNYEQYF	TGTGCCAGCAGATTTAACTACGAGCAGTACTTC
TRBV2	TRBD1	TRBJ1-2	CASPNTNTGAYGYTF	TGTGCCAGCCCAAACACAAACACAGGGGCTTATGGCTACACCTTC
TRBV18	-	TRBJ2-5	CASSSVETQYF	TGTGCCAGCTCATCTGTAGAGACCCAGTACTTC
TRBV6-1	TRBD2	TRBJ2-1	CASSGTAGTSGHNEQFF	TGTGCCAGCAGTGGAACCGCCGGGACTAGCGGGCACAATGAGCAGTTCTTC
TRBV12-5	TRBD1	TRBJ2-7	CASANDRVGSYEQYF	TGTGCTAGTGCCAACGACAGGGTAGGGTCCTACGAGCAGTACTTC
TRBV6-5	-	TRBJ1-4	CASSYWAATNEKLFF	TGTGCCAGCAGTTACTGGGCAGCAACTAATGAAAAACTGTTTTTT
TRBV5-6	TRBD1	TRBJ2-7	CASSLDRGNIEQYF	TGTGCCAGCAGCTTGGACAGGGGGAATATCGAGCAGTACTTC
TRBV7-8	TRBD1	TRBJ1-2	CASSLESRTGGVYGYTF	TGTGCCAGCAGCTTAGAAAGTAGGACAGGGGGCGTCTATGGCTACACCTTC
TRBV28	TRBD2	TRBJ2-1	CASSTGLAGGIYNEQFF	TGTGCCAGCAGTACCGGACTAGCGGGGGGTATCTACAATGAGCAGTTCTTC
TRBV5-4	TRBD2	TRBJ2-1	CASSPGGGKVYEQFF	TGTGCCAGCAGCCCGGGCGGGGGGAAGGTCTATGAGCAGTTCTTC
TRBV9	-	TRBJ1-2	CASSVDASLGGYTF	TGTGCCAGCAGCGTAGACGCGTCTCTGGGCGGCTACACCTTC
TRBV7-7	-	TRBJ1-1	CASSRTVNTEAFF	TGTGCTAGCAGCCGGACAGTGAACACTGAAGCTTTCTTT
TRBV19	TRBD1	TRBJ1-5	CASSSDRGLFQPQHF	TGTGCCAGTAGTTCTGACAGGGGGCTTTTTCAGCCCCAGCATTTT
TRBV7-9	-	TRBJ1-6	CASTMSPGTYNSPLHF	TGTGCCAGCACCATGAGCCCGGGAACCTATAATTCACCCCTCCACTTT
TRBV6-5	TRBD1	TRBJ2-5	CASSYAGTGTRETQYF	TGTGCCAGCAGTTATGCCGGGACAGGGACAAGGGAGACCCAGTACTTC
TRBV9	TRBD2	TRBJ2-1	CASSSKRGANNEQFF	TGTGCCAGCAGCTCTAAGCGGGGGGCCAACAATGAGCAGTTCTTC
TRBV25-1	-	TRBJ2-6	CASSEFGGSGANVLTF	TGTGCCAGCAGTGAATTTGGAGGCTCTGGGGCCAACGTCCTGACTTTC
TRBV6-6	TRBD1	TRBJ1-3	CASSGQVSGNTIYF	TGTGCCAGCAGCGGACAGGTCTCTGGAAACACCATATATTTT
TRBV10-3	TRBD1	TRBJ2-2	CAISRDRNTGELFF	TGTGCCATCTCACGGGACAGAAACACCGGGGAGCTGTTTTTT
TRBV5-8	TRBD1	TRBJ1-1	CASSVQGAVTEAFF	TGTGCCAGCAGCGTACAGGGGGCAGTGACTGAAGCTTTCTTT
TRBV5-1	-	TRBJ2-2	CASSLSLPANTGELFF	TGCGCCAGCAGCTTGTCTCTTCCAGCGAACACCGGGGAGCTGTTTTTT
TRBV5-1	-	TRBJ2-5	CASSTPGVVETQYF	TGCGCCAGCAGCACCCCAGGGGTTGTGGAGACCCAGTACTTC
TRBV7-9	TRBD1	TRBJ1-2	CASSSPGQGAGYGYTF	TGTGCCAGCAGCTCCCCGGGACAGGGGGCTGGCTATGGCTACACCTTC
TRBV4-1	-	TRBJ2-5	CASSQDLPLGVGETQYF	TGCGCCAGCAGCCAAGATCTACCTCTCGGGGTCGGAGAGACCCAGTACTTC
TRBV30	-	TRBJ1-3	CACTSLASGNTIYF	TGTGCCTGTACATCTCTCGCCTCTGGAAACACCATATATTTT
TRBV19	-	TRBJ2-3	CATVSGEPSTDTQYF	TGTGCCACTGTGAGTGGGGAGCCTAGCACAGATACGCAGTATTTT
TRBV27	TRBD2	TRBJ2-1	CASSPGLAGGSRFF	TGTGCCAGCAGCCCGGGACTAGCGGGGGGGAGCCGGTTCTTC
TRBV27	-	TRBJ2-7	CASSSSRDTSYEQYF	TGTGCCAGCAGTTCGAGCCGGGACACTTCCTACGAGCAGTACTTC
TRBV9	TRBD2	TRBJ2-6	CASSAGLAGGMSSGANVLTF	TGTGCCAGCAGCGCGGGACTAGCGGGGGGAATGAGCTCTGGGGCCAACGTCCTGACTTTC
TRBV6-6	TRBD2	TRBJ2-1	CASGRLAGGQNEQFF	TGTGCCAGCGGTCGTCTAGCGGGGGGCCAAAATGAGCAGTTCTTC
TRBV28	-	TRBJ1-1	CASQGGRMNTEAFF	TGTGCCAGCCAGGGCGGACGAATGAACACTGAAGCTTTCTTT